One sample yielded the 22 T cell receptor beta chains listed below, sequenced in a study of response to subunit inactivated influenza vaccine. TCRdb used MiXCR to reprocess the RT-PCR reads, holding one entry per CDR3 protein. This sample has around 190,000 distinct CDR3 sequences, with 13% to 15% found just once. Here the sequenced sample was CD8+ T cells sorted from PBMCs, taken 4 to 6 days after vaccination. Receptors originate from a man between 50 and 59 years old who received an inactivated influenza vaccine.

V usage is TRBV6-5 and J usage is TRBJ2-4; D unclear. V was cut by 0 bases and J by 4 bases, with 13 bases left in between. This CDR3 region has 16 residues. Germline V gene sequence: CDR1 MNHEY, CDR2 SVGAGI. The CDR3 protein is CASSYSTTDPKNIQYF. CDR3 sequence (DNA): TGTGCCAGCAGTTACTCGACGACCGACCCGAAAAACATTCAGTACTTC.

This rearrangement joins TRBV20-1 to TRBJ1-6; TRBD1 is a possible D gene (5 bases). In germline, CDR1 is DFQATT, CDR2 SNEGSKA (reference sequence). The CDR3 has 17 residues. The CDR3 loop is CCARAPDRASYNSPLHF. CDR3 DNA sequence: TGCTGCGCTAGAGCTCCCGACAGAGCCTCCTATAATTCACCCCTCCACTTT.

This clonotype was seen a handful of times. J is TRBJ2-1 and V is TRBV7-9; 8 nucleotides line up with TRBD2. Germline V gives CDR1 SEHNR, CDR2 FQNEAQ (reference sequence). Trimming removed 6 bases from V and 9 bases from J; junction bases left unmatched: 4. The CDR3 length is 12 residues. The CDR3 here is CASRAGESEQFF. CDR3 DNA sequence: TGTGCCAGCAGAGCGGGGGAGAGTGAGCAGTTCTTC.

The chain has TRBV6-1 and TRBJ1-2, with D unresolved. Germline-derived CDR1 and CDR2 are MNHNS and SASEGT. V was cut by 7 bases and J by 3 bases, with 21 bases left in between. The CDR3 runs 16 residues. CDR3 sequence reads: CASKKDNNAVYYGYTF. CDR3 DNA: TGTGCCAGCAAAAAGGATAATAACGCGGTTTACTATGGCTACACCTTC.

This clonotype has only a few counts. Here the CDR3 reads CASSYFPHEGWGYYSNQPQHF. CDR3 nucleotide sequence: TGTGCCAGCAGCTATTTTCCCCACGAAGGTTGGGGATACTATAGCAATCAGCCCCAGCATTTT. J is TRBJ1-5 and V is TRBV28; no firm D call. V was shortened by 6 bases and J by 0 bases, with 30 bases between the two germline ends. This CDR3 comprises 21 residues. The germline gives CDR1 MDHEN, CDR2 SYDVKM.

The chain carries TRBV7-9 and TRBJ2-1, with D possibly TRBD2 on 5 matching bases. The V end was cut by 5 bases, the J end by 4 bases, with 12 bases between. The germline CDR1 and CDR2 sequences are SEHNR and FQNEAQ (reference sequence). There are 14 residues in the CDR3. CDR3 sequence reads: CASSLRTLYNEQFF. The CDR3 bases are TGTGCCAGCAGCCTGAGGACTCTTTACAATGAGCAGTTCTTC.

V gene TRBV7-9 combines with J gene TRBJ2-1, with D hard to call. The germline CDR1 and CDR2 sequences are SEHNR and FQNEAQ (reference sequence). The CDR3 runs 16 residues. With 5 bases removed from V and 0 bases from J, the gap between germline ends came to 14 bases. DNA of the CDR3: TGTGCCAGCAGCCCAACCCCAGGTGACTCCTACAATGAGCAGTTCTTC. This translates into CASSPTPGDSYNEQFF.

This clonotype was seen repeatedly, ten times or more. V usage is TRBV7-9 and J usage is TRBJ2-5; possible D gene TRBD1, 6 bases. V was shortened by 2 bases and J by 5 bases, with 12 bases between the two germline ends. There are 14 residues in the CDR3. Per germline, CDR1 SEHNR and CDR2 FQNEAQ (reference sequence). The CDR3 nucleotides are TGTGCCAGCAGCTTATTGTGGGGGCTGGAGACCCAGTACTTC. Translation gives CASSLLWGLETQYF.

This clonotype was detected only a few times. J is TRBJ2-3 and V is TRBV13, with 7 nucleotides matching TRBD1. CDR3 length: 15 amino acids. Unmatched junction bases numbered 3, after V lost 3 bases and J lost 0 bases. The germline V gene has CDR1 PRHDT and CDR2 FYEKMQ (reference sequence). CDR3 nucleotides: TGTGCCAGCAGCTTGGGACAGCCTAGCACAGATACGCAGTATTTT. Its protein is CASSLGQPSTDTQYF.

The V and J genes are TRBV28 and TRBJ2-7; 12 bases match TRBD2. J lost 0 bases, V lost 5 bases, and 2 bases had no gene match. The CDR3 runs 15 residues. Germline lookup yields CDR1 MDHEN and CDR2 SYDVKM. Here the CDR3 reads CASSGLAGSSYEQYF. CDR3 in DNA: TGTGCCAGCAGTGGACTAGCGGGGAGCTCCTACGAGCAGTACTTC.

In its sample, this clonotype was seen many times. The V and J genes are TRBV12-3 or TRBV12-4 and TRBJ2-3; D uncertain. The CDR3 has 10 amino acids. The V and J ends lost 6 bases and 4 bases respectively, with 2 bases between them. The CDR3 reads CASSSDTQYF. The CDR3 bases are TGTGCCAGCAGCTCAGATACGCAGTATTTT.

The sample holds a few counts of this clonotype. For the CDR3, the DNA is TGCAGCGTTGCCGGGGGTCTGTTCAATGAGCAGTTCTTC. Residues: CSVAGGLFNEQFF. The chain links TRBV29-1 to TRBJ2-1, with D possibly matching TRBD2 (6 bases). Germline V lookup: CDR1 SQVTM, CDR2 ANQGSEA. The CDR3 consists of 13 residues. V lost 4 bases, J lost 6 bases, and 13 bases lay in between.

This clonotype showed up many times. CDR3 in DNA: TGTGCCAGCAGCCCCCTCGCGGAACAAGAGACCCAGTACTTC. The encoded protein is CASSPLAEQETQYF. J is TRBJ2-5 and V is TRBV28, with D unclear. With 6 bases removed from V and 2 bases from J, the gap between germline ends came to 13 bases. The CDR3 consists of 14 residues. Germline assignment: CDR1 MDHEN and CDR2 SYDVKM.

The V and J genes are TRBV24-1 and TRBJ2-2; D possibly uses TRBD1 or TRBD2 (5 bases each). The CDR3 runs 16 residues. Germline CDR1 reads KGHDR; CDR2 reads SFDVKD. Deletions cut 1 base from V and 2 bases from J, with 10 bases between. The chain's CDR3 is CATSDFGGVNTGELFF. CDR3 bases: TGTGCCACCAGTGATTTTGGGGGAGTAAACACCGGGGAGCTGTTTTTT.

A few counts support this clonotype. This sequence joins TRBV9 and TRBJ2-1; tentative D call: TRBD2 (7 bases). V lost 0 bases and J 6 bases, leaving 13 bases between the germline ends. Germline V gives CDR1 SGDLS, CDR2 YYNGEE. The CDR3 extends over 15 amino acids. The CDR3 region is CASSVGGGLGNEQFF. CDR3 DNA sequence: TGTGCCAGCAGCGTAGGGGGGGGGCTAGGCAATGAGCAGTTCTTC.

This clonotype was seen a few times. This chain joins TRBV7-9 and TRBJ2-3; TRBD2 agrees at 10 bases. The CDR3 has 15 amino acids. Germline-derived CDR1 and CDR2 are SEHNR and FQNEAQ (reference sequence). J gave up 0 bases and V 6 bases, and 3 bases lay outside the gene matches. CDR3 nucleotide sequence: TGTGCCAGCAGACGGGGACTAGCGAGCACAGATACGCAGTATTTT. Translation gives CASRRGLASTDTQYF.

V usage is TRBV7-3 and J usage is TRBJ2-3; D is ambiguous. Germline V gives CDR1 SGHTA, CDR2 FQGTGA. The V and J ends lost 3 bases and 0 bases respectively, with 10 bases between them. The CDR3 consists of 15 residues. In nucleotides, the CDR3 is TGTGCCAGCAGCTTCACCGGCTCTAGCACAGATACGCAGTATTTT. Protein: CASSFTGSSTDTQYF.

This clonotype occurred many times. V is TRBV9 and J is TRBJ2-2; D is undetermined. Germline assignment: CDR1 SGDLS and CDR2 YYNGEE. The CDR3 contains 15 residues. V lost 4 bases and J lost 0, with 10 bases in between. The CDR3, as DNA: TGTGCCAGCAGCCAACTATTCGCGAACACCGGGGAGCTGTTTTTT. Translation gives CASSQLFANTGELFF.

In its sample, this clonotype was seen many times. The chain is built from TRBV7-2 and TRBJ2-1; D may be TRBD2 (5 bases). The germline V and J ends were trimmed by 1 base and 7 bases, with 14 bases remaining between them. The CDR3 is 15 residues long. In germline, CDR1 is SGHTA, CDR2 FQGNSA. For the CDR3, the DNA is TGTGCCAGCAGCTTAGTTTTGGGCTGGAGGAATGAGCAGTTCTTC. Protein sequence: CASSLVLGWRNEQFF. Based on the CDR3 plus reference TRBV7-2 and TRBJ2-1, the full variable domain is GAGVSQSPSNKVTEKGKDVELRCDPISGHTALYWYRQSLGQGLEFLIYFQGNSAPDKSGLPSDRFSAERTGGSVSTLTIQRTQQEDSAVYLCASSLVLGWRNEQFFGPGTRLTVL.

This clonotype occurred many times. This rearrangement joins TRBV19 to TRBJ1-2; D gene uncertain. Germline-derived CDR1 and CDR2 are LNHDA and SQIVND (reference sequence). The CDR3 runs 14 residues. V lost 6 bases, J lost 7 bases, and 18 bases lay in between. The CDR3 nucleotides read TGTGCCAGTAGCGCCCACGGTTGGGCCCGTGGCTACACCTTC. It yields the protein CASSAHGWARGYTF.

The chain has TRBV12-3 or TRBV12-4 and TRBJ2-3; 15 nucleotides agree with TRBD2. Trimming removed 4 bases from V and 6 bases from J; junction bases left unmatched: 8. The CDR3 is made up of 17 amino acids. The CDR3 protein is CASSSRTSGGAGDTQYF. The CDR3 DNA is TGTGCCAGCAGTTCCCGGACTAGCGGGGGGGCCGGGGATACGCAGTATTTT.

The chain is built from TRBV12-3 or TRBV12-4 and TRBJ2-7; 12 nucleotides line up with TRBD2. After removal of 2 bases from V and 0 bases from J, the junction contained 11 bases not matched to a gene. The CDR3 length is 19 residues. CDR3 sequence: CASSLTGSSGGVSSYEQYF. As DNA, the CDR3 is TGTGCCAGCAGTTTAACAGGGTCTAGCGGGGGGGTGAGCTCCTACGAGCAGTACTTC.